This record looks at one T cell receptor (beta chain) sequence and its context. The CDR3 is 13 residues long. From germline, CDR1 is MDHEN and CDR2 SYDVKM. Data came from immunoSEQ multiplex PCR; TCRdb stores just in-frame clones and leaves some out. The sample records 3,500 to 5,500 clones, 80% being singletons. These data come from a study of STAT5B mutations in CD4+ large granular lymphocyte leukemia. The sample was PBMCs. The V call is TRBV28, the J call TRBJ2-3, with D hard to call. The TCR originated in a man aged 65 to 85 with CD4+ T-cell large granular lymphocyte leukemia. The CDR3 DNA is TGTGCTAGCCGAGAATTGGACACAGATACGCAGTATTTT. This gives the protein CASRELDTDTQYF.